This TCR beta chain was sequenced for a study of T cell repertoires in cytomegalovirus infection. V was pared by 3 bases and J by 9 bases, with 9 bases between. This CDR3 contains 12 residues. Germline CDR1 is SGHTA and CDR2 is FQGNSA. This clonotype occurred many times. TCRdb fed the reads into MiXCR, producing one record per CDR3 protein. The sample gives 200,000 to 300,000 distinct CDR3 sequences, roughly 13% of which show up once; 8.5% to 10% is in the top ten. V gene TRBV7-2 combines with J gene TRBJ2-1, with D hard to call. The TCR sequence derives from a human donor in good health (CMV status not recorded). Some clones in this sample may be carry-over from other donors' samples. The specimen sequenced was PBMCs. The CDR3 DNA reads TGTGCCAGCAGCTTGAAGTCGGGTGAGCAGTTCTTC. It is translated as CASSLKSGEQFF.